Each of the 6 T cell receptor beta chains below was sequenced from the same sample in a study of T cells after yellow fever vaccination (dated by TCRdb to the late 2010s). The library relied on 5' RACE. The data were produced on an Illumina NovaSeq 6000. The public reads were run again by TCRdb, first through fastp at Q25 and then through MiXCR, and only productive beta chains were kept. One record per CDR3 amino acid sequence lists the most common genes and DNA. Present in this sample are just over 300,000 distinct CDR3 sequences, around 3.6% of which were seen just once. In total, the top ten clones hold 23% of the sample. The sample's treatment or condition label, decoded: live attenuated yellow fever vaccine strain. Sequencing was performed on PBMCs, taken on the day of the yellow fever booster vaccination. These receptor sequences come from a young man who received the YFV17D yellow fever vaccine.

This clonotype was detected a few times. This chain joins TRBV12-3 or TRBV12-4 and TRBJ1-1, with D uncertain. The CDR3 has 14 amino acids. V shed 3 bases and J shed 1 base, with 9 bases lying between them. CDR3 sequence reads: CASSFGWTNTEAFF. The CDR3 nucleotides are TGTGCCAGCAGTTTCGGCTGGACGAACACTGAAGCTTTCTTT.

At least ten counts were recorded for this clonotype. The rearrangement joins TRBV5-1 to TRBJ2-1, with D possibly TRBD1 on 7 matching bases. CDR3 length: 13 amino acids. CDR1 and CDR2 (germline): SGHRS, YFSETQ. V gave up 4 bases and J gave up 7 bases, with 12 bases separating them. The CDR3 DNA reads TGCGCCAGCAGCCGGGAGACAGGGAATGAGCAGTTCTTC. It encodes CASSRETGNEQFF.

In this sample, this clonotype turned up a few times. The V gene is TRBV19, the J gene TRBJ2-1, with TRBD2 matching over 9 bases. The ends lost 3 bases at V and 9 bases at J; junction bases unmatched: 6. Looked up from germline, CDR1 is LNHDA and CDR2 is SQIVND (reference sequence). The CDR3 loop spans 14 amino acids. DNA of the CDR3: TGTGCCAGTAGTATTAAGTCGACTAGCGGTGAGCAGTTCTTC. Translating it yields CASSIKSTSGEQFF.

The CDR3 sequence is CASSRQELKDTEAFF. The CDR3 DNA follows: TGTGCCAGCAGCCGACAGGAATTAAAGGACACTGAAGCTTTCTTT. The rearrangement joins TRBV7-9 to TRBJ1-1; D is possibly TRBD1 (6 bases). CDR1 and CDR2 from the germline V gene are SEHNR and FQNEAQ (reference sequence). There are 15 residues in the CDR3. The V end was cut by 5 bases, the J end by 3 bases, with 16 bases between.

This clonotype was seen at least ten times. V and J are TRBV25-1 and TRBJ2-4, with 8 positions matching TRBD2. Per the germline V gene, CDR1 is MGHDK and CDR2 is SYGVNS. Trimming at V came to 7 bases and at J to 8 bases, leaving 10 bases not matched to a gene. The CDR3 is 14 residues long. The CDR3 is CASTGGGWSDIQYF. The CDR3 DNA sequence: TGTGCCAGCACCGGGGGGGGGTGGTCGGACATTCAGTACTTC.

This clonotype was recorded at least ten times. The chain uses TRBV7-3 and TRBJ2-3, with 9 bases aligning to TRBD2. This CDR3 is built from 16 residues. V gave up 1 base and J gave up 0 bases; unmatched junction bases: 2. From germline, CDR1 is SGHTA and CDR2 FQGTGA. CDR3 loop: CASSLRRGGSTDTQYF. The CDR3 bases are TGTGCCAGCAGCTTAAGGCGGGGGGGTAGCACAGATACGCAGTATTTT.